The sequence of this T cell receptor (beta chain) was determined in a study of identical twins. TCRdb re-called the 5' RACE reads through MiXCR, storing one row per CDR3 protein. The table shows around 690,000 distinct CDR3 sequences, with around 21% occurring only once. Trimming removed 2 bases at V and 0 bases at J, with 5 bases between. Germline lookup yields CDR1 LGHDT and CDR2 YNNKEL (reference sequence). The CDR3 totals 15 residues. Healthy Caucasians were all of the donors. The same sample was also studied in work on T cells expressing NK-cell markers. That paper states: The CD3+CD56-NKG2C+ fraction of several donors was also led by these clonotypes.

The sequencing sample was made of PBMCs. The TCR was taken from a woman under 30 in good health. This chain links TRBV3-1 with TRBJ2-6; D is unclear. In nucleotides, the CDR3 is TGTGCCAGCAGCCAAAGCCACTCTGGGGCCAACGTCCTGACTTTC. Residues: CASSQSHSGANVLTF.